A selection of T cell receptor beta chains follows, all from one sample in a study of cytotoxic CD8 clonotypes in ibrutinib-treated CLL. Sequencing was performed with immunoSEQ multiplex PCR; in TCRdb, only in-frame clones are kept and a portion is missing. The top ten hold about 6.7% of the sample, which has about 330,000 clones, approximately 67% seen once. The sequencing used PBMCs, collected after 36 months of ibrutinib treatment. The receptors derive from a human donor with chronic lymphocytic leukemia. Each CDR3 is given with its conserved first and last residue. A D gene is named only where the DNA matches it firmly. The size of a clone is reported for some rows only, either as once, few or many, or as a class for expanded clones.

TRBD2	TRBJ2-1	NA	TRBV28	CASSAPSGTLWESYNEQFF	TGTGCCAGCAGTGCCCCTAGCGGGACACTTTGGGAGTCCTACAATGAGCAGTTCTTC
NA	TRBJ2-5	NA	TRBV7-9	CASSNRGETQYF	TGTGCCAGCAGCAATAGGGGGGAGACCCAGTACTTC
TRBD2	TRBJ2-7	few	TRBV4-3	CASSRNVGAGDEQYF	TGCGCCAGCAGCCGAAACGTCGGCGCGGGAGACGAGCAGTACTTC
NA	TRBJ1-2	NA	TRBV14	CASSQREGYYGYTF	TGTGCCAGCAGCCAAAGGGAGGGCTACTATGGCTACACCTTC
NA	TRBJ2-2	few	TRBV27	CASSRTGELFF	TGTGCCAGCAGTAGGACCGGGGAGCTGTTTTTT
NA	TRBJ2-7	NA	TRBV5-1	CASSLVGEQYF	TGTGCCAGCAGCTTGGTTGGCGAGCAGTACTTC
TRBD2	TRBJ2-1	NA	TRBV19	CASSASGRTLSNEQFF	TGTGCCAGCTCTGCTAGCGGGAGAACCCTTTCGAATGAGCAGTTCTTC
TRBD2	TRBJ2-7	NA	TRBV14	CASSQVTSGRVYF	TGTGCCAGCAGCCAAGTCACTAGCGGGAGGGTGTACTTC
NA	TRBJ2-3	NA	TRBV14	CASSQLQGSTDTQYF	TGTGCCAGCAGCCAACTACAGGGTTCAACAGATACGCAGTATTTT
TRBD2	TRBJ2-7	NA	TRBV29-1	CSVFSSGIVYEQYF	TGCAGCGTTTTCTCTAGCGGGATAGTCTACGAGCAGTACTTC
TRBD2	TRBJ2-3	NA	TRBV6-6	CASSLPAGDTQYF	TGTGCCAGCAGTCTACCAGCGGGGGATACGCAGTATTTT
NA	TRBJ1-6	NA	TRBV9	CASSVGDGLSYNSPLHF	TGTGCCAGCAGCGTAGGGGATGGCCTCTCCTATAATTCACCCCTCCACTTT
NA	TRBJ1-1	few	TRBV19	CASSSANTEAFF	TGTGCCAGTAGCTCGGCGAACACTGAAGCTTTCTTT
NA	TRBJ2-5	NA	TRBV28	CASSSGAHQETQYF	TGTGCCAGCAGTTCGGGGGCGCACCAAGAGACCCAGTACTTC
TRBD1	TRBJ2-7	few	TRBV5-4	CASSPAGAGGGDEQYF	TGTGCCAGCAGCCCGGCAGGAGCAGGGGGCGGTGATGAGCAGTACTTC
NA	TRBJ1-1	NA	TRBV5-6	CASSLPTVTNTEAFF	TGTGCCAGCAGCTTGCCTACAGTGACGAACACTGAAGCTTTCTTT
NA	TRBJ2-7	once	TRBV11-2	CASSFGALGTDYEQYF	TGTGCCAGCAGCTTTGGGGCCCTCGGGACTGACTACGAGCAGTACTTC
NA	TRBJ2-2	NA	TRBV9	CASSLLGGPNTGELFF	TGTGCCAGCAGCCTCCTGGGCGGACCAAACACCGGGGAGCTGTTTTTT
TRBD1	TRBJ1-5	NA	TRBV28	CASSLDRVVLPQHF	TGTGCCAGCAGTTTAGACAGGGTGGTTCTTCCCCAGCATTTT
NA	TRBJ2-7	NA	TRBV5-5	CASSLAASYEQYF	TGTGCCAGCAGCTTGGCCGCGTCCTACGAGCAGTACTTC
NA	TRBJ1-1	few	TRBV21-1	CASSKSGDTEAFF	TGTGCCAGCAGCAAATCAGGGGACACTGAAGCTTTCTTT
TRBD2	TRBJ2-3	NA	TRBV11-3	CASSGGGGADTQYF	TGTGCCAGCAGCGGCGGGGGGGGAGCAGATACGCAGTATTTT
NA	TRBJ2-1	NA	TRBV15	CATSGLSHEQFF	TGTGCCACCAGCGGTCTCTCCCATGAGCAGTTCTTC
NA	TRBJ2-2	NA	TRBV2	CASSESRGNTGELFF	TGTGCCAGCAGTGAATCGCGGGGGAACACCGGGGAGCTGTTTTTT
NA	TRBJ2-5	few	TRBV7-3	CASSLTGNEETQYF	TGTGCCAGCAGCTTAACGGGGAACGAAGAGACCCAGTACTTC
NA	TRBJ2-7	NA	TRBV5-1	CASSLWQESSYEQYF	TGCGCCAGCAGCTTGTGGCAGGAAAGCTCCTACGAGCAGTACTTC
NA	TRBJ1-1	NA	TRBV20-1	CSARPDPEAFF	TGCAGTGCTCGGCCAGACCCTGAAGCTTTCTTT
NA	TRBJ1-6	NA	TRBV9	CASSAGQPSPLHF	TGTGCCAGCAGCGCAGGACAGCCTTCACCCCTCCACTTT
TRBD1	TRBJ2-7	NA	TRBV6-5	CASSTQGAYEQYF	TGTGCCAGCAGTACACAGGGGGCCTACGAGCAGTACTTC
TRBD1	TRBJ1-2	NA	TRBV25-1	CASSESGTGYWGYTF	TGTGCCAGCAGTGAATCAGGGACAGGGTATTGGGGCTACACCTTC
NA	TRBJ1-5	NA	TRBV28	CASSPIDAVRNQPQHF	TGTGCCAGCAGTCCTATAGATGCGGTTCGCAATCAGCCCCAGCATTTT
TRBD1	TRBJ2-2	NA	TRBV29-1	CSVASGTGVTNTGELFF	TGCAGCGTCGCCTCCGGGACAGGGGTCACCAACACCGGGGAGCTGTTTTTT
NA	TRBJ2-1	NA	TRBV5-1	CASSLAGSSYNEQFF	TGCGCCAGCAGCTTGGCTGGGAGCTCCTACAATGAGCAGTTCTTC
TRBD1	TRBJ1-2	NA	TRBV6-1	CASSKTGAYGYTF	TGTGCCAGCAGTAAAACAGGGGCCTATGGCTACACCTTC
NA	TRBJ2-7	NA	TRBV13	CASSVTASAYEQYF	TGTGCCAGCTCCGTGACAGCTTCGGCCTACGAGCAGTACTTC
TRBD2	TRBJ2-5	once	TRBV29-1	CSVEIAGMGTQYF	TGCAGCGTGGAAATAGCGGGAATGGGGACCCAGTACTTC